This record covers a single TCR beta chain. The source of the sample is a study of control samples from healthy donors and cancer patients. The table came from immunoSEQ multiplex PCR; TCRdb's copy has only in-frame clones and leaves some out. Of approximately 37,000 clones in the sample, 90% to 95% were seen once. Sequencing was done on a sample of blood. The source of this sequence is a woman in her fifties or sixties in good health.

The CDR3 here is CASSMLGVRDRASPLHF. For the CDR3, the DNA is TGTGCCAGTAGTATGCTTGGAGTCCGGGACAGGGCCTCACCCCTCCACTTT. The chain is built from TRBV19 and TRBJ1-6, with 9 bases that match TRBD1. J lost 10 bases, V lost 3 bases, and 13 bases had no gene match. The CDR3 covers 17 residues. CDR1 is LNHDA and CDR2 is SQIVND in the germline V gene (reference sequence).